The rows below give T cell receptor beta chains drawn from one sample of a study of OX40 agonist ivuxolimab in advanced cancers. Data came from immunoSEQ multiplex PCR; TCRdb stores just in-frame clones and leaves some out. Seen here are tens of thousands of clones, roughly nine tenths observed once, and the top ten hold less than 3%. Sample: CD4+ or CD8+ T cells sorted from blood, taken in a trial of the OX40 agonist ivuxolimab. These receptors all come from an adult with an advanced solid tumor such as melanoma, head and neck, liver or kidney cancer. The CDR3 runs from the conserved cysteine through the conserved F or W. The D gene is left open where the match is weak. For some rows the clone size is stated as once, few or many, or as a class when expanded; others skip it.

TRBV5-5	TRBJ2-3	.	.	CASSFQSTDTQYF	TGTGCCAGCAGCTTCCAGAGCACAGATACGCAGTATTTT
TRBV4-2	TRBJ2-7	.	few	CASSQDSPGLSGYEQYF	TGTGCCAGCAGCCAAGATAGCCCGGGACTGTCCGGGTACGAGCAGTACTTC
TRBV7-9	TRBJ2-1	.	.	CASSLTGGGMGEQFF	TGTGCCAGCAGCCTGACCGGCGGCGGGATGGGTGAGCAGTTCTTC
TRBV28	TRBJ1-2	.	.	CASSSNYGYTF	TGTGCCAGCAGTTCAAACTATGGCTACACCTTC
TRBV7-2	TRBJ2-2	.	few	CASRDQRNTGELFF	TGTGCCAGCCGGGACCAGAGGAACACCGGGGAGCTGTTTTTT
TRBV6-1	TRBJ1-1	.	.	CASSEIGGGWNTEAFF	TGTGCCAGCAGTGAAATAGGAGGGGGGTGGAACACTGAAGCTTTCTTT
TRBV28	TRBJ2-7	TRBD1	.	CASIPLVTGGGGIEQYF	TGTGCCAGCATCCCACTGGTCACAGGGGGCGGAGGGATTGAGCAGTACTTC
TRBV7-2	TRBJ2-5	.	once	CASTGGIYQETQYF	TGTGCCAGCACCGGAGGGATTTACCAAGAGACCCAGTACTTC
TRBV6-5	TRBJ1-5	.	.	CASSYSSGLNQPQHF	TGTGCCAGCAGTTACAGTTCAGGGCTCAATCAGCCCCAGCATTTT
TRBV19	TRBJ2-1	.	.	CASRPQVAGAPDEQFF	TGTGCCAGTAGACCTCAGGTGGCGGGGGCGCCCGATGAGCAGTTCTTC
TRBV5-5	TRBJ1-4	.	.	CASSMGEGWEKLFF	TGTGCCAGCAGCATGGGCGAAGGGTGGGAAAAACTGTTTTTT
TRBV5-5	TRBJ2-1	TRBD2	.	CASSLGTSGSLDNEQFF	TGTGCCAGCAGCTTGGGGACTAGCGGGAGTTTGGACAATGAGCAGTTCTTC
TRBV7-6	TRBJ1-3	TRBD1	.	CASSSGQEFSGNTIYF	TGTGCCAGCAGCTCGGGACAGGAGTTCTCTGGAAACACCATATATTTT
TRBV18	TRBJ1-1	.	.	CASSPRAGEAFF	TGTGCCAGCTCACCACGGGCGGGTGAAGCTTTCTTT
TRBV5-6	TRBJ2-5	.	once	CASSLVRIETQYF	TGTGCCAGCAGCTTAGTGAGGATCGAGACCCAGTACTTC
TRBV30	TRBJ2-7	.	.	CAWSVGGSTYEQYF	TGTGCCTGGAGTGTAGGCGGCAGCACCTACGAGCAGTACTTC